The clone carrying this TCR beta chain showed up just a few times. Its antigen remains unidentified. TCRdb recomputed calls from the RACE reads with MiXCR, one row per CDR3 protein. Here the sample spans approximately 97,000 distinct CDR3 sequences, about an eighth being singletons. V was cut by 0 bases and J by 7 bases, with 16 bases left in between. In germline, CDR1 is MGHRA, CDR2 YSYEKL. This CDR3 spans 15 amino acids. This sample's time point: patch test 2, 6 weeks after DPC sensitization. Treatment of the sample: therapeutic diphenylcyclopropenone sensitization with weekly scalp DPC. This sample is part of a study of human T cells and chemical hapten exposure. Notes on the study in general: Following DPC sensitization, TCRs present above 1 in 1000 frequency showed no change.

The clonotype originates from a woman between 40 and 55 years old with alopecia areata. Some clones in this sample may be carry-over from other donors' samples. Here the sequenced sample was whole blood, taken in connection with sensitization to the hapten diphenylcyclopropenone (DPC). The genes are TRBV4-1 and TRBJ2-7, with D maybe TRBD1 (5 bases). CDR3 sequence: CASSQDLGRVGEQYF. DNA for the CDR3: TGCGCCAGCAGCCAAGATCTTGGCAGGGTTGGAGAGCAGTACTTC.